Listed here are 11 T cell receptor beta chains from one sample, sequenced in a study of T-cell memory formation after mild COVID-19. TCRdb used MiXCR to reprocess the 5' RACE reads, holding one entry per CDR3 protein. The repertoire consists of roughly 130,000 distinct CDR3 sequences, with about 15% occurring once and the leading ten covering 4.5% to 6.5%. The sequencing sample was made of PBMCs or a T cell subset sorted from them (not recorded which). These receptors were obtained from a young man who had mild COVID-19 (a few samples of this study predate the infection). Cell type and time point are not known.

The rearrangement uses TRBV4-3 and TRBJ1-3; D gene uncertain. The CDR3 is 15 residues long. The germline gives CDR1 LGHNA, CDR2 YSLEER. V lost 0 bases and J 9 bases, leaving 15 bases between the germline ends. CDR3 in amino acids: CASSQDLPAGATIYF. CDR3 DNA: TGCGCCAGCAGCCAAGATCTCCCGGCGGGTGCCACCATATATTTT.

This clonotype was detected once. The chain couples TRBV20-1 to TRBJ1-4; a weak D match, TRBD1 (6 bases). The CDR3 is 13 amino acids. Germline CDR1 and CDR2: DFQATT and SNEGSKA (reference sequence). Trimming removed 4 bases from V and 8 bases from J, with 14 bases in between. In DNA, the CDR3 is TGCAGTGCTACCAACAGGGTGGTGGAAAAACTGTTTTTT. Encoded protein: CSATNRVVEKLFF.

This clonotype turned up a few times. The chain is built from TRBV5-1 and TRBJ2-1, with 8 bases identical to TRBD2. In germline, CDR1 is SGHRS, CDR2 YFSETQ. The J segment lost 2 bases and the V segment lost 4 bases, leaving 2 bases of the junction unmatched. This CDR3 is 14 amino acids long. CDR3 sequence reads: CASSIGGAYNEQFF. DNA of the CDR3: TGCGCCAGCAGCATCGGGGGGGCCTACAATGAGCAGTTCTTC. Based on the CDR3 plus reference TRBV5-1 and TRBJ2-1, the full variable domain is KAGVTQTPRYLIKTRGQQVTLSCSPISGHRSVSWYQQTPGQGLQFLFEYFSETQRNKGNFPGRFSGRQFSNSRSEMNVSTLELGDSALYLCASSIGGAYNEQFFGPGTRLTVL.

This chain joins TRBV7-9 and TRBJ1-1, with D possibly matching TRBD1 (6 bases). Germline V CDR1 and CDR2: SEHNR, FQNEAQ (reference sequence). V was cut by 1 base and J by 6 bases, with 15 bases left in between. This CDR3 has 15 residues. CDR3 loop: CASSLEGSGESEAFF. DNA for the CDR3: TGTGCCAGCAGCTTAGAGGGTTCAGGGGAGTCTGAAGCTTTCTTT.

The chain couples TRBV5-1 to TRBJ1-1; D gene uncertain. The CDR3 has 14 amino acids. Germline V lookup: CDR1 SGHRS, CDR2 YFSETQ. With 5 bases removed from V and 0 bases from J, the gap between germline ends came to 11 bases. CDR3 region: CASRAAPMNTEAFF. The CDR3 DNA sequence: TGCGCCAGCAGGGCAGCTCCTATGAACACTGAAGCTTTCTTT.

The J gene is TRBJ2-3, the V gene TRBV19; D might be TRBD2 (6 bases). Trimming removed 7 bases from V and 0 bases from J, with 8 bases in between. This CDR3 has 13 residues. Germline V lookup: CDR1 LNHDA, CDR2 SQIVND (reference sequence). The DNA of the CDR3 is TGTGCCAGTACGGGGAGGAGCACAGATACGCAGTATTTT. Its protein is CASTGRSTDTQYF.

This clonotype was picked up many times. The chain combines TRBV5-8 with TRBJ2-7; no definite D call. This CDR3 has 12 residues. Trimming pared 1 base from V and 12 bases from J, leaving 14 bases between. The germline V gene encodes CDR1 SGHTS and CDR2 YDEGEE. CDR3 in DNA: TGTGCCAGCAGCTTGAGTCGGACCAGTAGGTACGTC. Translating it yields CASSLSRTSRYV.

The V call is TRBV12-3 or TRBV12-4, the J call TRBJ2-2; no firm D call. V lost 3 bases to trimming and J lost 4 bases, with 18 bases between them. The length of the CDR3 is 17 residues. In DNA form, the CDR3 reads TGTGCCAGCAGTTTTAGGTGGGCCCCGCATTTCACCGGGGAGCTGTTTTTT. It translates to CASSFRWAPHFTGELFF.

This chain joins TRBV7-2 and TRBJ2-1; no clear D. The CDR3 contains 15 residues. CDR1 SGHTA and CDR2 FQGNSA come from the germline V gene. Between the trimmed V and J ends, which lost 4 bases and 0 bases, there was a span of 10 bases. CDR3 nucleotides: TGTGCCAGCAGCTCACCTCCGAGCTCCTACAATGAGCAGTTCTTC. It codes for CASSSPPSSYNEQFF.

This clonotype has just a few counts. The genes are TRBV10-3 and TRBJ2-2, with D maybe TRBD1 (5 bases). The CDR3 sequence is 15 residues long. Trimming took off 4 bases at V and 0 bases at J, with 9 bases between the two ends. The germline gives CDR1 ENHRY, CDR2 SYGVKD. CDR3 nucleotides: TGTGCCATCAGTGCCGGACAAGCGAACACCGGGGAGCTGTTTTTT. It encodes CAISAGQANTGELFF.

V is TRBV18 and J is TRBJ2-1; D is undetermined. This CDR3 is built from 13 residues. CDR1 is KGHSH and CDR2 is LQKENI in the germline V gene. Between the trimmed V and J ends, which lost 0 bases and 6 bases, there was a span of 6 bases. CDR3 sequence: CASSPPRGNEQFF. The CDR3 coding sequence is TGTGCCAGCTCACCACCACGAGGCAATGAGCAGTTCTTC.